What follows describes a single TCR beta chain. The record originates from a study of blood T cell repertoires in COVID-19. V lost 6 bases and J lost 4; bases outside the gene matches: 6. The CDR3 is 13 amino acids. Germline lookup yields CDR1 SQVTM and CDR2 ANQGSEA. Profiling relied on immunoSEQ multiplex PCR, and the TCRdb table lists in-frame clones only, not all of them. The sample has 310,000 or so clones; around nine tenths are singletons. This chain links TRBV29-1 with TRBJ2-1, with 7 bases aligning to TRBD1. The receptor comes from a man between 50 and 59 years old with active or convalescent COVID-19. Sequencing was performed on peripheral blood. CDR3 DNA sequence: TGCAGCGTGGCGACAGGGCAGTACAATGAGCAGTTCTTC. Translation gives CSVATGQYNEQFF.